This T cell receptor (beta chain) was documented in a study of blood T cells in healthy people across ages. The germline gives CDR1 DFQATT, CDR2 SNEGSKA (reference sequence). With 0 bases clipped from V and 1 base from J, the junction kept 4 bases outside the gene matches. This CDR3 region has 15 residues. It was with a sample-barcoded 5' primer and a J-beta primer mix that a second PCR of roughly 7 to 12 cycles was run. A 12-random-nucleotide template-switch adaptor tagged each cDNA molecule. A single record per CDR3 protein comes from TCRdb applying MiXCR to the 5' RACE reads. Here the sample spans around 990,000 distinct CDR3 sequences, roughly two fifths being singletons. Points on this clonotype: The antigen is undetermined.

The study, taken as a whole, reports: Versus aged donors, long-lived donors had higher diversity and more naive CD4+ cells. CMV status of donors was not determined, possibly confounding expanded clonotype changes. Naive and antigen-experienced cells were not separated, limiting conclusive comparison.

The TCR comes from a man younger than 30 in good health. Sequences were obtained from blood. The V and J genes are TRBV20-1 and TRBJ2-3; 7 positions match TRBD2. In nucleotides, the CDR3 is TGCAGTGCTAGAGAGTACCTAGCGGGCACAGATACGCAGTATTTT. Protein product: CSAREYLAGTDTQYF.